This T cell receptor beta chain came from a study of blood T cell repertoires in COVID-19. Study background: Samples came from the United States, Italy and Spain, spanning acute and convalescent COVID-19. Sources were T cells, B-cell-depleted T cells, or PBMCs; the material itself was cDNA or gDNA.

In the source study's methods: Reference gene primer amplification gave estimated nucleated cell counts. TCRdb's table, derived via immunoSEQ multiplex PCR, lists solely in-frame clones and lacks some. D and trimming come from the DNA, and the V and J calls and clone size come from that table. This repertoire shows about 140,000 clones, roughly 73% found once; its top ten account for about 8.4%. The V gene's germline CDR1 is SGHDT and CDR2 YYEEEE. Trimming took 2 bases from V and 2 from J; bases not matched to a gene: 10. The CDR3 is 16 amino acids. The sample comprised peripheral blood. The clonotype originates from a woman between 50 and 59 years old with active or convalescent COVID-19. The rearrangement links TRBV5-6 to TRBJ2-7; 7 positions match TRBD1. The CDR3 region is CASSLGAGQAPYEQYF. The CDR3 DNA follows: TGTGCCAGCAGCTTAGGCGCTGGACAGGCGCCCTACGAGCAGTACTTC.